This T cell receptor beta chain originates from a study of monozygotic twins with inflammatory bowel disease. From the 5' RACE reads, TCRdb lists one entry per CDR3 protein and no DNA. The sample data list over 150,000 distinct CDR3 sequences. The CDR3 runs 13 residues. CDR1 and CDR2 from the germline V gene are MNHEY and SVGEGT. The clonotype was recovered from a human donor with ulcerative colitis or Crohn's disease, or a healthy co-twin of an affected twin (not recorded which). The specimen sequenced was blood. The chain employs TRBV6-2 or TRBV6-3 and TRBJ2-7; with no DNA, the TCRdb D assignment of TRBD1 cannot be verified. CDR3 amino acids: CASSRDIQDEQYF.